This TCR beta chain was identified in a study of blood T cells in healthy people across ages. Sample-barcoded 5' priming and a J-beta primer mix drove a second PCR of 7 to 11 cycles. TCRdb called the 5' RACE reads again in MiXCR, with one record for every CDR3 protein. The sample records fewer than 800,000 distinct CDR3 sequences, about 32% being singletons. The sample holds a few counts of this clonotype. What it binds is not known. A clone one base away is much larger, so this may be a read error. Study outcomes and limitations: A greater number of naive CD4+ cells and higher diversity distinguished long-lived donors from aged donors.

The CDR3 spans 14 residues. Per germline, CDR1 MGHRA and CDR2 YSYEKL. V was pared by 3 bases and J by 8 bases, with 6 bases of the junction left unmatched. V is TRBV4-1 and J is TRBJ2-1; 8 nucleotides agree with TRBD1. The sequencing sample was made of blood. This clonotype was obtained from a woman aged 80 or older in good health. The CDR3 sequence: CASSHGQGRYEQFF. CDR3 DNA sequence: TGCGCCAGCAGCCACGGACAGGGAAGATATGAGCAGTTCTTC.